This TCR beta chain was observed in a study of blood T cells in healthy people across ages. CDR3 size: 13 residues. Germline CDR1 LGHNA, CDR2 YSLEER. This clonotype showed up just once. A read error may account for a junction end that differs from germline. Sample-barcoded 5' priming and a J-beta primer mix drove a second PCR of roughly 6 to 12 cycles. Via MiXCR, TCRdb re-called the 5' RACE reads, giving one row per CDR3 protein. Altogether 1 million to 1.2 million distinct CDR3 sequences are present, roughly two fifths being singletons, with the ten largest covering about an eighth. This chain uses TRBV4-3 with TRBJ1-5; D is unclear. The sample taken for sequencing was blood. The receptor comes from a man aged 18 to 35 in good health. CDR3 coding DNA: TGCGCCAGCAGCCAAGATTTTAATCGGCCCCAGCATTTT. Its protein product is CASSQDFNRPQHF.